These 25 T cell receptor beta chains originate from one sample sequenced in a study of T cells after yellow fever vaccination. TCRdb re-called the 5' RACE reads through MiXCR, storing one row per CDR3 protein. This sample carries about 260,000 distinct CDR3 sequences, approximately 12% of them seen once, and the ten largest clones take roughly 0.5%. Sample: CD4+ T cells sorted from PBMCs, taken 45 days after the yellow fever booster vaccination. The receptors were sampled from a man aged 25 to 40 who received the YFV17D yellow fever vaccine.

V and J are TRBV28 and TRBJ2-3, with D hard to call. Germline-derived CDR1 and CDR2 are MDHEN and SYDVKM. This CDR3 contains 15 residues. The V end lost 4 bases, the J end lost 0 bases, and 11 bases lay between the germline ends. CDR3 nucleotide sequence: TGTGCCAGCAGTTCGCTCGCTAAAAGCACAGATACGCAGTATTTT. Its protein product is CASSSLAKSTDTQYF.

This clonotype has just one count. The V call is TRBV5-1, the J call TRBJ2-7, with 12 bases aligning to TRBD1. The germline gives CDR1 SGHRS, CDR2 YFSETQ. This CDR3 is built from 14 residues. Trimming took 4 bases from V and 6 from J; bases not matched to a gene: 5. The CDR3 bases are TGCGCCAGCAGCATGGGGACAGGGGGCCGCGAGCAGTACTTC. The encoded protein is CASSMGTGGREQYF.

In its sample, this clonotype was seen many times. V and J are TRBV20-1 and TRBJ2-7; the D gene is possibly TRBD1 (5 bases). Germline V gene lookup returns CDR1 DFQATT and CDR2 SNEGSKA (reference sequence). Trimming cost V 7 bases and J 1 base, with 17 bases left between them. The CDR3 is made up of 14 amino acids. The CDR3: CSGAVDSPSYEQYF. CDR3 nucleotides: TGCAGTGGGGCCGTTGACAGTCCTTCCTACGAGCAGTACTTC.

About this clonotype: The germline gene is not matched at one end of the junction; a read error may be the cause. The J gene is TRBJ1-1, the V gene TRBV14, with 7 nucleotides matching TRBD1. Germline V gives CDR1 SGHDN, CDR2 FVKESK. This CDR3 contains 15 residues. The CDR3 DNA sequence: TGTGCCAGCAGCCAATCAAGGGGGCGAAAGACTGAAGCTTTATTT. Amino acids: CASSQSRGRKTEALF. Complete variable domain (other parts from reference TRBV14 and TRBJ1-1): EAGVTQFPSHSVIEKGQTVTLRCDPISGHDNLYWYRRVMGKEIKFLLHFVKESKQDESGMPNNRFLAERTGGTYSTLKVQPAELEDSGVYFCASSQSRGRKTEALFGQGTRLTVV.

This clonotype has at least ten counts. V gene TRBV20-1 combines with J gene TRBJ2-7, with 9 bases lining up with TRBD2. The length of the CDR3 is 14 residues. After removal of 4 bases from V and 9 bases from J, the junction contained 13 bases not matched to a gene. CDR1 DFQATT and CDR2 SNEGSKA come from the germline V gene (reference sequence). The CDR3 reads CSAIPVASGEGQYF. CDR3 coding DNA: TGCAGTGCTATACCCGTGGCTAGCGGGGAGGGGCAGTACTTC.

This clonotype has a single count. The CDR3, as DNA: TGTGCCAGCAGTTTCTTGCCTGCAAAGTACGAGCAGTACTTC. This encodes CASSFLPAKYEQYF. The chain has TRBV28 and TRBJ2-7; D remains unclear. V was pared by 3 bases and J by 4 bases, with 13 bases between. The CDR3 sequence is 14 residues long. Germline V CDR1 and CDR2: MDHEN, SYDVKM.

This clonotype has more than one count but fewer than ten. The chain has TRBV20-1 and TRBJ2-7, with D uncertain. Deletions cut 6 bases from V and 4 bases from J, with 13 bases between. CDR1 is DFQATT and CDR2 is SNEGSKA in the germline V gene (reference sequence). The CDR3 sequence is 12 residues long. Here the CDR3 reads CSAPHPRYEQYF. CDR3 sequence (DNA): TGCAGTGCCCCCCACCCTCGATACGAGCAGTACTTC.

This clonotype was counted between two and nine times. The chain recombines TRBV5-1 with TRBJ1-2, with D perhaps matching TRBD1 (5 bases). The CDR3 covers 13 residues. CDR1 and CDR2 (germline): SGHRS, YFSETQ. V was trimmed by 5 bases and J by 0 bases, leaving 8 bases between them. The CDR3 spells CASRDTANYGYTF. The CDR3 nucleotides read TGCGCCAGCAGGGACACCGCTAACTATGGCTACACCTTC.

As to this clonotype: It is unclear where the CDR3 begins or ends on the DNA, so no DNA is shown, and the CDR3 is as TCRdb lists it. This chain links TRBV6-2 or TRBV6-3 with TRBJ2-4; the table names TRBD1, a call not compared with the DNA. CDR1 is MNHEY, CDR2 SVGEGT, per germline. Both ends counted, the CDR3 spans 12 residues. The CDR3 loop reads CASSTSTGFQYF.

The CDR3 region is CASSLEGDEQYF. The CDR3 DNA follows: TGCGCCAGCAGCTTGGAAGGTGACGAGCAGTACTTC. This chain links TRBV5-1 with TRBJ2-7, with no clear D. The CDR3 contains 12 residues. The germline V and J ends were trimmed by 0 bases and 5 bases, with 6 bases remaining between them. Germline V CDR1 and CDR2: SGHRS, YFSETQ. Together with reference TRBV5-1 and TRBJ2-7, the CDR3 gives the full variable domain: KAGVTQTPRYLIKTRGQQVTLSCSPISGHRSVSWYQQTPGQGLQFLFEYFSETQRNKGNFPGRFSGRQFSNSRSEMNVSTLELGDSALYLCASSLEGDEQYFGPGTRLTVT.

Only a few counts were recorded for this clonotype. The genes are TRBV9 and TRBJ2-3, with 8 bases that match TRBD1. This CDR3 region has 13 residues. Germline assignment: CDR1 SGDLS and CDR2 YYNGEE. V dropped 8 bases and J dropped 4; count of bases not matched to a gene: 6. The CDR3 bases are TGTGCCAGTTCACCGACAGGGGCAGATACGCAGTATTTT. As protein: CASSPTGADTQYF.

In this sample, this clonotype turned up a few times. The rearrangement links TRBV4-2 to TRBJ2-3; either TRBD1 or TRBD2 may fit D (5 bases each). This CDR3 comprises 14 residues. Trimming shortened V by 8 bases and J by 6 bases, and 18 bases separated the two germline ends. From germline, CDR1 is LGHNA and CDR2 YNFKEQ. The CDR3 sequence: CASSRGSGFDTQYF. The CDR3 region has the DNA TGTGCCAGCTCGAGGGGTTCAGGATTTGATACGCAGTATTTT.

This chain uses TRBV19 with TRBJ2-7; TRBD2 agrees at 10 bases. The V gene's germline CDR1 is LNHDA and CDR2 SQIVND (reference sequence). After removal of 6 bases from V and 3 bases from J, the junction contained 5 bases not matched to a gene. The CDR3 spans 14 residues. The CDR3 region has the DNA TGTGCCAGTAGGCGGACTAGCGGAGACTACGAGCAGTACTTC. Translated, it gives CASRRTSGDYEQYF.

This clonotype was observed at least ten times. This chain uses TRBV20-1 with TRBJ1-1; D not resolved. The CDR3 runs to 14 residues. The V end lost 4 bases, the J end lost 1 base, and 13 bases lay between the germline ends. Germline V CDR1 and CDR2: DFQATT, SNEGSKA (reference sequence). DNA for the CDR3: TGCAGTGCTAACGCCGTGGTAGGGAACACTGAAGCTTTCTTT. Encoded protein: CSANAVVGNTEAFF.

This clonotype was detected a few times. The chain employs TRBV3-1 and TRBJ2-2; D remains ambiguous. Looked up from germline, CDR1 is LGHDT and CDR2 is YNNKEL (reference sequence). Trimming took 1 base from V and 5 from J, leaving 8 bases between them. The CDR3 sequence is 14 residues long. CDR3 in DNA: TGTGCCAGCAGCCAAGTCCGCCGGACCGGGGAGCTGTTTTTT. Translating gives CASSQVRRTGELFF.

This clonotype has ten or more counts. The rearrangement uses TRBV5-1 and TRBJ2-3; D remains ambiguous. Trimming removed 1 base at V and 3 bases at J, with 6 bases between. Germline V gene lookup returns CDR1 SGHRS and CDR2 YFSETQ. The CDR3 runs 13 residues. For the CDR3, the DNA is TGCGCCAGCAGCTTGACGCCTACAGATACGCAGTATTTT. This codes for CASSLTPTDTQYF.

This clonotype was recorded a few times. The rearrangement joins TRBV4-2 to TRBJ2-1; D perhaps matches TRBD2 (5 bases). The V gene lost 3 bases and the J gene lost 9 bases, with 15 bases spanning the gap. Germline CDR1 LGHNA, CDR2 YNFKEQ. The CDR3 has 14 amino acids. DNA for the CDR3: TGTGCCAGCAGCCAGGATAACGCAGCGGTTGAGCAGTTCTTC. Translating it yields CASSQDNAAVEQFF.

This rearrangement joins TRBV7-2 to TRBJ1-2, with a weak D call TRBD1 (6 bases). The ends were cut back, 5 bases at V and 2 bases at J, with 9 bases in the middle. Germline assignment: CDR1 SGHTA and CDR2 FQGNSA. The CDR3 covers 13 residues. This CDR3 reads CASSQDRNYGYTF. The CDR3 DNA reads TGTGCCAGCAGCCAGGACAGAAACTATGGCTACACCTTC.

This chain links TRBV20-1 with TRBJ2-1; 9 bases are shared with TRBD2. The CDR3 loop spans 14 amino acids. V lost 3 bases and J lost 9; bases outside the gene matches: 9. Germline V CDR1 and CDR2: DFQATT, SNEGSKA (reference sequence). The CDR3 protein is CSASDLAGVIEQFF. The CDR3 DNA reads TGCAGTGCTAGTGATTTAGCGGGAGTCATTGAGCAGTTCTTC.

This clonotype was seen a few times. CDR3 DNA sequence: TGTGCCAGCAGCCCCGACAGGATTGAGACCCAGTACTTC. The encoded protein is CASSPDRIETQYF. J is TRBJ2-5 and V is TRBV2, with D tentatively TRBD1 (6 bases). CDR3 length: 13 amino acids. CDR1 and CDR2 (germline): SNHLY, FYNNEI. V was cut by 6 bases and J by 5 bases, with 13 bases left in between. Full variable domain (missing parts from reference TRBV2 and TRBJ2-5): EPEVTQTPSHQVTQMGQEVILRCVPISNHLYFYWYRQILGQKVEFLVSFYNNEISEKSEIFDDQFSVERPDGSNFTLKIRSTKLEDSAMYFCASSPDRIETQYFGPGTRLLVL.

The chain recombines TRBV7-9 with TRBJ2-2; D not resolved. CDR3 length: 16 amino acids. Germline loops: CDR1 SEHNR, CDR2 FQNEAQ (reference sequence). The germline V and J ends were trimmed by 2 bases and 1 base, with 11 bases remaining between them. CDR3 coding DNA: TGTGCCAGCAGCTTAAAAGAGGAAAGGAACACCGGGGAGCTGTTTTTT. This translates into CASSLKEERNTGELFF.

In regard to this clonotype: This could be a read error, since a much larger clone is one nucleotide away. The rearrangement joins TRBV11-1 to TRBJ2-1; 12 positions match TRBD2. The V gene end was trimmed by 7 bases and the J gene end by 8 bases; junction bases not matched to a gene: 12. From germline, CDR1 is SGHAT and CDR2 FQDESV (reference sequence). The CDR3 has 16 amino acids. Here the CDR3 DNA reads TGTGCCAGCATCCCCAGGACTAGCGGGATCAGGGATGAGCAGTTCTTC. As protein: CASIPRTSGIRDEQFF.

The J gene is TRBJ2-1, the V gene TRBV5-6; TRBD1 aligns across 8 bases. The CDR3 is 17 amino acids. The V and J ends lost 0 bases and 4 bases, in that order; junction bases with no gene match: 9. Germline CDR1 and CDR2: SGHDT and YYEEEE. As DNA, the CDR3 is TGTGCCAGCAGCTTGGCCGGAGTTGGACAGGGATACAATGAGCAGTTCTTC. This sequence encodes CASSLAGVGQGYNEQFF.

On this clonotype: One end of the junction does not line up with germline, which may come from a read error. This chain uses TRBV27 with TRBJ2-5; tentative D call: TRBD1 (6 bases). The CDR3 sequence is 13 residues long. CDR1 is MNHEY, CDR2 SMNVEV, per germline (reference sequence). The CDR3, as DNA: TGTGCCAGCGGTTTATCGCAGGGGTTCCCCCAGTACTTC. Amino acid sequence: CASGLSQGFPQYF.

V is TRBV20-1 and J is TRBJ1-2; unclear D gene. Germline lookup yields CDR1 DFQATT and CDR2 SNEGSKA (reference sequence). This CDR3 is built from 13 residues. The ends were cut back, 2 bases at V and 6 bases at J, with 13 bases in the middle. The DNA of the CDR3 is TGCAGTGCTAGACACCTTCTTGGGCATGGCTACACCTTC. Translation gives CSARHLLGHGYTF.